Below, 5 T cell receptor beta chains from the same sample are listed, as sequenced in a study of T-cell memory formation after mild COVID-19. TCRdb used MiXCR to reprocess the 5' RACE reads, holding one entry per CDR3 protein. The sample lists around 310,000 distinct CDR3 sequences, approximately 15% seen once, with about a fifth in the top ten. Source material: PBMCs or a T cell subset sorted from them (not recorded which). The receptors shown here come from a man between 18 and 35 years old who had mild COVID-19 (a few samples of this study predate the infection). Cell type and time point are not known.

In nucleotides, the CDR3 is TGTGCCAGCAGGGGACTAGCAACCATTCAGTACTTC. It is translated as CASRGLATIQYF. The chain has TRBV6-2 or TRBV6-3 and TRBJ2-4; 9 bases are a match to TRBD2. The CDR3 has 12 amino acids. V shed 6 bases and J 9 bases; nucleotides not matched to a gene: 3. Germline V gene lookup returns CDR1 MNHEY and CDR2 SVGEGT.

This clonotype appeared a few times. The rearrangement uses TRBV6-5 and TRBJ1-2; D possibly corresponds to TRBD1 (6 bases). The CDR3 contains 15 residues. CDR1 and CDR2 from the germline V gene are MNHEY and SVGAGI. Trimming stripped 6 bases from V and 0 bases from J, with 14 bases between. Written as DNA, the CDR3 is TGTGCCAGCAGACGTCGACAGGCAGCTAACTATGGCTACACCTTC. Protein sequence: CASRRRQAANYGYTF.

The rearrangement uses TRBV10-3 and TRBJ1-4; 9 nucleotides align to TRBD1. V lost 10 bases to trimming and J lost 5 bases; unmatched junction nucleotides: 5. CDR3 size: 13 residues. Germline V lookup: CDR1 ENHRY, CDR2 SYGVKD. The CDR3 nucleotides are TGTGCCACCCGACAGGGGGGCAATGAAAAACTGTTTTTT. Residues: CATRQGGNEKLFF.

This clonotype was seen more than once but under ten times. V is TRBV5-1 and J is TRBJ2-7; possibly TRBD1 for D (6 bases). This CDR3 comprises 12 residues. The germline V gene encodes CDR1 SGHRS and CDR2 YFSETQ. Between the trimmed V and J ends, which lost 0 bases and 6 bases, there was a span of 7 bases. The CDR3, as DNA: TGCGCCAGCAGCTTGGGGGGGCCCGAGCAGTACTTC. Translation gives CASSLGGPEQYF.

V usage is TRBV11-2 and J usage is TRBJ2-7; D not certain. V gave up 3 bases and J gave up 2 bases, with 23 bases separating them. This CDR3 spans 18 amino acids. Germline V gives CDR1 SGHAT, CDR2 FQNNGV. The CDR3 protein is CASSFKVLGGSLPYEQYF. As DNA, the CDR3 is TGTGCCAGCAGCTTTAAAGTGTTGGGTGGCAGTCTCCCCTACGAGCAGTACTTC.